This TCR beta chain was sequenced for a study of T cell responses to AZD1222 COVID-19 vaccine. The protocol was immunoSEQ multiplex PCR, while the TCRdb copy is restricted to in-frame clones and leaves out a portion. The sample contains approximately 180,000 clones, approximately 94% of which appear only once. From germline, CDR1 is MDHEN and CDR2 SYDVKM. The CDR3 sequence is 14 residues long. V was pared by 8 bases and J by 0 bases, with 11 bases between. Concerning this clone: Its specificity is not known.

Study outcomes and limitations: Donors were mostly white British, more females; clonal diversity possibly underestimated. Reports indicate that nearly half of spike-specific TCRs are directed at unmutated variant regions.

The genes are TRBV28 and TRBJ1-3, with TRBD1 as a possible D gene (6 bases). The source is an adult who received the MenACWY meningococcal vaccine as a control. Sequences were derived from peripheral blood, sampled 28 days after the second dose of the MenACWY control vaccine. The CDR3, as DNA: TGTGCCAGCTGTTGGGACATCTCTGGAAACACCATATATTTT. Translation: CASCWDISGNTIYF.